These 32 T cell receptor beta chains were all obtained from the same sample, sequenced in a study of kidney transplant recipient with SARS-CoV-2 infection. TCRdb analysed the reads with MiXCR anew, one entry per CDR3 protein. Here the sample spans roughly 250,000 distinct CDR3 sequences, less than 35% being singletons. This sample comprised a blood sample, obtained at baseline and on roughly day 110 from a kidney transplant recipient. The receptors come from a male patient younger than 45 who had COVID-19 and was a kidney transplant recipient. Some T cells may be graft donor cells.

This clonotype came up many times. The genes are TRBV5-4 and TRBJ1-2; D remains unclear. Germline-derived CDR1 and CDR2 are SGHNT and YYREEE (reference sequence). This CDR3 region has 16 residues. Trimming cost V 7 bases and J 4 bases, with 23 bases left between them. DNA for the CDR3: TGTGCCAGCTCTCGACTCGTACCAGGAAAGACCTATGGCTACACCTTC. Translated, it gives CASSRLVPGKTYGYTF. Using reference TRBV5-4 and TRBJ1-2 for the parts outside the CDR3, the full variable domain is ETGVTQSPTHLIKTRGQQVTLRCSSQSGHNTVSWYQQALGQGPQFIFQYYREEENGRGNFPPRFSGLQFPNYSSELNVNALELDDSALYLCASSRLVPGKTYGYTFGSGTRLTVV.

On this clonotype: A single base separates this from a much larger clone, so it may be a read error. J is TRBJ1-2 and V is TRBV10-3, with a weak D call TRBD1 (5 bases). V was trimmed by 3 bases and J by 6 bases, leaving 11 bases between them. The V gene's germline CDR1 is ENHRY and CDR2 SYGVKD. CDR3 length: 13 amino acids. CDR3 in amino acids: CAISDGGDHGYTF. Here the CDR3 DNA reads TGTGCCATCAGTGACGGGGGTGACCATGGCTACACCTTC.

This clonotype was recorded at least ten times. The rearrangement joins TRBV9 to TRBJ2-2; the D gene is possibly TRBD1 (5 bases). V lost 2 bases and J lost 4, with 12 bases in between. The V gene's germline CDR1 is SGDLS and CDR2 YYNGEE. CDR3 length equals 15 residues. The CDR3 spells CASSVTGWGTGELFF. DNA of the CDR3: TGTGCCAGCAGCGTTACAGGTTGGGGCACCGGGGAGCTGTTTTTT. Using reference TRBV9 and TRBJ2-2 for the parts outside the CDR3, the full variable domain is DSGVTQTPKHLITATGQRVTLRCSPRSGDLSVYWYQQSLDQGLQFLIQYYNGEERAKGNILERFSAQQFPDLHSELNLSSLELGDSALYFCASSVTGWGTGELFFGEGSRLTVL.

The chain couples TRBV7-2 to TRBJ2-1; TRBD1 matches 7 bases. The V gene's germline CDR1 is SGHTA and CDR2 FQGNSA. The CDR3 is made up of 15 amino acids. J gave up 10 bases and V 3 bases, and 12 bases lay outside the gene matches. The CDR3 spells CASSFKGQTPREQFF. For the CDR3, the DNA is TGTGCCAGCAGCTTTAAGGGACAGACTCCCCGCGAGCAGTTCTTC.

In its sample, this clonotype was seen many times. The chain carries TRBV20-1 and TRBJ1-1; tentative D call: TRBD1 (5 bases). Trimming left V 4 bases short and J 3 bases short, with 9 bases between. In germline, CDR1 is DFQATT, CDR2 SNEGSKA (reference sequence). The CDR3 sequence is 12 residues long. The CDR3 nucleotides read TGCAGTGCTACCGGGGGGGACACTGAAGCTTTCTTT. Translating it yields CSATGGDTEAFF.

This clonotype has a count of ten or more. The rearrangement joins TRBV11-3 to TRBJ2-1; 11 bases fit TRBD2. This CDR3 region has 17 residues. V shed 5 bases, J shed 4 bases, and the junction held 10 bases outside the gene matches. CDR1 is SGHNT, CDR2 YENEEA, per germline. CDR3 DNA: TGTGCCAGCAGCCAAACAGGGACTAGCGGAAGATACAATGAGCAGTTCTTC. Translating gives CASSQTGTSGRYNEQFF.

This clonotype was detected ten times or more. The gene calls are TRBV6-5 and TRBJ2-7, with 9 positions matching TRBD1. Per germline, CDR1 MNHEY and CDR2 SVGAGI. V shed 4 bases and J 5 bases; nucleotides not matched to a gene: 6. The CDR3 is made up of 14 amino acids. CDR3: CASSSGQGGHEQYF. The CDR3, as DNA: TGTGCCAGCAGTTCGGGACAGGGCGGCCACGAGCAGTACTTC.

This clonotype was detected only a few times. One end of the junction fails to match germline, which may point to a read error. The chain uses TRBV11-3 and TRBJ1-2, with no clear D. Germline V lookup: CDR1 SGHNT, CDR2 YENEEA. CDR3 size: 17 residues. The CDR3 DNA reads as TGTGCCGGCAGCAGTTTATACGATCTCGGAAAGACCTATGGCTACACCTTC. Translated, it gives CAGSSLYDLGKTYGYTF.

The V and J genes are TRBV18 and TRBJ2-2; D unresolved. The V end was cut by 6 bases, the J end by 2 bases, with 13 bases between. Germline V gives CDR1 KGHSH, CDR2 LQKENI. CDR3 length equals 15 residues. CDR3: CASSQETRNTGELFF. In nucleotides, the CDR3 is TGTGCCAGCTCTCAGGAGACAAGAAACACCGGGGAGCTGTTTTTT.

This clonotype was counted ten times or more. The chain uses TRBV27 and TRBJ2-7; TRBD1 might be the D (5 bases). This CDR3 is 15 amino acids long. Germline V CDR1 and CDR2: MNHEY, SMNVEV (reference sequence). The V gene lost 4 bases and the J gene lost 3 bases, with 16 bases spanning the gap. The CDR3 bases are TGTGCCAGCAGTTCCAGGGAATTAGGGATCTACGAGCAGTACTTC. This translates into CASSSRELGIYEQYF.

Turning to this clonotype: A much larger clone is a single base away; this may be a read error. Here the CDR3 DNA reads TGTGCCAGCAGTTGGGACTCCTACAATGAGCAGCTCTTC. This codes for CASSWDSYNEQLF. The chain links TRBV6-2 or TRBV6-3 to TRBJ2-1; D is possibly TRBD2 (6 bases). Germline-derived CDR1 and CDR2 are MNHEY and SVGEGT. The CDR3 spans 13 residues.

This clonotype was recorded many times. The V call is TRBV14, the J call TRBJ2-7; 7 bases line up with TRBD1. Germline V gene data show CDR1 as SGHDN and CDR2 as FVKESK. The CDR3 is 12 residues long. The ends lost 5 bases at V and 5 bases at J; junction bases unmatched: 3. For the CDR3, the DNA is TGTGCCAGCAGCACACAGGGGCACGAGCAGTACTTC. It specifies CASSTQGHEQYF.

The table lists this clonotype with many counts. The chain carries TRBV4-1 and TRBJ1-3; D may be TRBD1 (6 bases). Between the trimmed V and J ends, which lost 4 bases and 0 bases, there was a span of 10 bases. The germline V gene encodes CDR1 MGHRA and CDR2 YSYEKL. CDR3 size: 15 residues. CDR3 protein: CASSRDIPSGNTIYF. The DNA of the CDR3 is TGCGCCAGCAGCCGGGACATACCCTCTGGAAACACCATATATTTT.

This clonotype was picked up many times. This chain uses TRBV25-1 with TRBJ2-7, with 9 nucleotides matching TRBD1. V lost 10 bases and J lost 3; bases outside the gene matches: 10. The CDR3 contains 14 residues. Germline-derived CDR1 and CDR2 are MGHDK and SYGVNS. The CDR3, as DNA: TGTGCCACCAGGGGGACAGGGATTAACTACGAGCAGTACTTC. It is translated as CATRGTGINYEQYF.

Turning to this clonotype: This may come from a read error, since a much larger clone is one base off. The chain uses TRBV5-4 and TRBJ1-2; D is uncertain. CDR1 is SGHNT and CDR2 is YYREEE in the germline V gene (reference sequence). V was trimmed by 7 bases and J by 4 bases, leaving 23 bases between them. This CDR3 region has 16 residues. The CDR3 region is CASVVSVPGRTYGYTF. The CDR3 DNA reads as TGTGCCAGCGTAGTAAGCGTACCAGGAAGGACCTATGGCTACACCTTC.

This clonotype has ten or more counts. CDR3 region: CSARRSGRANSPLHF. DNA for the CDR3: TGCAGTGCTAGAAGGTCTGGACGGGCTAATTCACCCCTCCACTTT. V is TRBV20-1 and J is TRBJ1-6; D is unclear. Per the germline V gene, CDR1 is DFQATT and CDR2 is SNEGSKA (reference sequence). With 2 bases removed from V and 6 bases from J, the gap between germline ends came to 14 bases. This CDR3 spans 15 amino acids.

This clonotype was counted many times. The V gene is TRBV27, the J gene TRBJ1-6; 8 bases match TRBD1. V was pared by 5 bases and J by 11 bases, with 11 bases of the junction left unmatched. From germline, CDR1 is MNHEY and CDR2 SMNVEV (reference sequence). The CDR3 runs 15 residues. For the CDR3, the DNA is TGTGCCAGCAGTACCACGCCAGGGGGCTATCCACCCCTCCACTTT. This translates into CASSTTPGGYPPLHF.

Note on this clonotype: Possible read error: a much larger clone is one base away. The chain uses TRBV5-4 and TRBJ1-2; D remains ambiguous. V lost 9 bases to trimming and J lost 4 bases, with 25 bases between them. The CDR3 contains 16 residues. From germline, CDR1 is SGHNT and CDR2 YYREEE (reference sequence). In nucleotides, the CDR3 is TGTGCCAACGGTGGTAGCGTACCAGGAAAGACCTATGGCTACACCTTC. Its translation: CANGGSVPGKTYGYTF.

The chain combines TRBV6-5 with TRBJ2-3; a weak D match, TRBD2 (5 bases). The CDR3 runs to 13 residues. Germline CDR1 MNHEY, CDR2 SVGAGI. This CDR3 is CALLGYLSDTQYF. For the CDR3, the DNA is TGTGCGCTACTAGGGTACTTGTCAGATACGCAGTATTTT.

V and J are TRBV21-1 and TRBJ2-3. TRBV21-1 is reported as a pseudogene. The CDR3 loop spans 17 amino acids. CDR3 sequence reads: CASSPPVATVMQDTQYF. CDR3 nucleotide sequence: TGTGCCAGCAGCCCGCCAGTAGCTACAGTCATGCAAGATACGCAGTATTTT.

A word on this clonotype: This may be a read error: a much more frequent sequence differs by one nucleotide. The V call is TRBV7-2, the J call TRBJ1-2; D unresolved. In germline, CDR1 is SGHTA, CDR2 FQGNSA. This CDR3 region has 12 residues. The CDR3 DNA follows: TGTGCCAGCAGCTTAGTTAACTATGGCTGCACCTTC. Its protein is CASSLVNYGCTF. Combining the CDR3 with reference TRBV7-2 and TRBJ1-2 gives the whole variable domain GAGVSQSPSNKVTEKGKDVELRCDPISGHTALYWYRQSLGQGLEFLIYFQGNSAPDKSGLPSDRFSAERTGGSVSTLTIQRTQQEDSAVYLCASSLVNYGCTFGSGTRLTVV.

About this clonotype itself: A read error may be the cause here, since a much bigger clone is one base away. The chain employs TRBV7-9 and TRBJ1-1; possible D gene TRBD1, 6 bases. Germline V gene sequence: CDR1 SEHNR, CDR2 FQNEAQ (reference sequence). The CDR3 totals 13 residues. The CDR3 loop reads CAGSLEGGTEAFF. The CDR3 DNA reads as TGTGCCGGCAGCTTAGAAGGGGGCACTGAAGCTTTCTTT.

In its sample, this clonotype was seen once. This may stem from a read error, because a much larger clone lies one nucleotide away. The chain is built from TRBV6-1 and TRBJ2-1; D is ambiguous. V was pared by 5 bases and J by 1 base, with 9 bases between. The CDR3 runs to 14 residues. Germline values: CDR1 MNHNS, CDR2 SASEGT. The CDR3 DNA reads TGTGCCAGCAGTCTGGTTCGGTCCTACAATGAGCAGTTCTTC. Encoded protein: CASSLVRSYNEQFF.

This clonotype was observed a few times. The gene calls are TRBV7-8 and TRBJ1-2; no firm D call. The CDR3 runs 17 residues. Germline V gene lookup returns CDR1 SGHVS and CDR2 FQNEAQ. Trimming removed 4 bases from V and 4 bases from J, with 22 bases in between. The CDR3 sequence is CASSYQTFTRKTYGYTF. The CDR3 DNA is TGTGCCAGCAGCTATCAGACGTTTACCCGAAAGACCTATGGCTACACCTTC.

Points on this clonotype: This may come from a read error, since a much larger clone is one base off. V usage is TRBV4-3 and J usage is TRBJ2-1; D remains ambiguous. V was cut by 0 bases and J by 6 bases, with 18 bases left in between. The CDR3 loop spans 17 amino acids. Germline V gene sequence: CDR1 LGHNA, CDR2 YSLEER. CDR3 in amino acids: CASSQDFGTSLGNEQFF. CDR3 sequence (DNA): TGCGCCAGCAGCCAAGATTTCGGAACCAGCCTCGGCAATGAGCAGTTCTTC.

With regard to this clonotype: It may be a read error: a sequence one base away is much more abundant. This chain joins TRBV30 and TRBJ2-7; perhaps TRBD1 as D (5 bases). The germline gives CDR1 GTSNPN, CDR2 SVGIG (reference sequence). This CDR3 is built from 12 residues. CDR3 DNA: TGTACCTGGCAGGGCCAGACCTACGAGCAGTACTTC. It specifies CTWQGQTYEQYF.

This clonotype was seen a single time. This may come from a read error, since a much larger clone is one base off. This chain links TRBV20-1 with TRBJ1-1; a possible D gene is TRBD1 (5 bases). The CDR3 has 13 residues. Germline-derived CDR1 and CDR2 are DFQATT and SNEGSKA (reference sequence). The DNA for the CDR3 is TGCAGGGCTAAAGGCAGGGATCGCGCTGAAGCTTTCTTT. It yields the protein CRAKGRDRAEAFF.

This clonotype showed up many times. The V and J genes are TRBV6-5 and TRBJ2-3; D is perhaps TRBD2 (6 bases). The V and J ends lost 6 bases and 7 bases respectively, with 20 bases between them. Germline CDR1 and CDR2: MNHEY and SVGAGI. CDR3 length equals 15 residues. CDR3 in DNA: TGTGCCAGCAGCCTCGGGAGAGAGGGGTGGAATACGCAGTATTTT. Translated: CASSLGREGWNTQYF.

This clonotype came up many times. CDR3 protein: CASSDMNPISIRTEAFF. The CDR3 coding sequence is TGTGCCAGCAGCGACATGAATCCCATTTCAATTCGCACTGAAGCTTTCTTT. The chain is built from TRBV3-1 and TRBJ1-1; D unresolved. The V end was cut by 5 bases, the J end by 4 bases, with 23 bases between. Germline V lookup: CDR1 LGHDT, CDR2 YNNKEL (reference sequence). This CDR3 is built from 17 residues.

With respect to this clonotype: A read error is possible here, since a much larger clone lies one base away. J is TRBJ1-4 and V is TRBV11-2, with D tentatively TRBD1 (5 bases). Germline V CDR1 and CDR2: SGHAT, FQNNGV. There are 15 residues in the CDR3. The CDR3 sequence: CASGFFGQGGEKLFF. CDR3 in DNA: TGTGCCAGCGGCTTTTTCGGCCAGGGTGGCGAAAAACTGTTTTTT.

This clonotype was counted many times. The rearrangement uses TRBV30 and TRBJ1-6; perhaps TRBD1 as D (5 bases). V was pared by 6 bases and J by 9 bases, with 15 bases between. The CDR3 is 13 residues long. Germline V lookup: CDR1 GTSNPN, CDR2 SVGIG (reference sequence). The CDR3 protein is CACDRGRTSPLHF. CDR3 nucleotides: TGTGCCTGTGACCGGGGACGGACTTCACCCCTCCACTTT.

To note about this clonotype: One base away lies a much larger clone, so this may be a sequencing read error. CDR3 nucleotides: TGTGCCAGCAGTGAGACCCCTGAGCGGGAGGGCCCCTACGAGCGGTACTTC. Translating it yields CASSETPEREGPYERYF. The chain is built from TRBV6-5 and TRBJ2-4, with 10 bases matching TRBD2. With V trimmed by 5 bases and J by 15 bases, 22 bases remained unmatched. The CDR3 is 17 residues long. Germline CDR1 MNHEY, CDR2 SVGAGI.